This TCR beta chain stems from a study of control samples from healthy donors and cancer patients. The CDR3 consists of 11 residues. Trimming left V 1 base short and J 7 bases short, with 5 bases between. Germline CDR1 and CDR2: LNHDA and SQIVND (reference sequence). Clones were read by immunoSEQ multiplex PCR, and TCRdb kept only the in-frame ones, dropping some. This sample carries about 100,000 clones, roughly 92% of them seen once, and the ten largest clones take 3%. The source of this sequence is a human donor in good health. The donor label of this sample is uncertain. This chain links TRBV19 with TRBJ2-7; D uncertain. The sample comprised blood. The CDR3 DNA reads as TGTGCCAGTAGTATAGGTACAGAGCAGTACTTC. Protein: CASSIGTEQYF.